The 18 T cell receptor beta chains in this list originate from one sample, sequenced in a study of blood T cell repertoires in COVID-19. The table came from immunoSEQ multiplex PCR; TCRdb's copy has only in-frame clones and leaves some out. The sample includes roughly 110,000 clones, about 80% of them seen just once. Source material: peripheral blood. The receptors stem from a woman aged 40 to 50 with acute or convalescent COVID-19.

The rearrangement uses TRBV7-9 and TRBJ1-1; D may be TRBD1 (6 bases). This CDR3 has 14 amino acids. Between the trimmed V and J ends, which lost 4 bases and 5 bases, there was a span of 14 bases. Germline CDR1 is SEHNR and CDR2 is FQNEAQ (reference sequence). The CDR3: CASSSKQGWTEAFF. The CDR3 bases are TGTGCCAGCAGCTCCAAACAGGGCTGGACTGAAGCTTTCTTT.

The DNA of the CDR3 is TGCGCCAGCAGCTTCGATCCGGGACTCAAAAACACTGAAGCTTTCTTT. Amino acid sequence: CASSFDPGLKNTEAFF. V gene TRBV5-1 combines with J gene TRBJ1-1; TRBD1 is a possible D gene (5 bases). The CDR3 has 16 residues. In germline, CDR1 is SGHRS, CDR2 YFSETQ. V was trimmed by 2 bases and J by 2 bases, leaving 16 bases between them.

The chain uses TRBV7-9 and TRBJ1-1; D possibly corresponds to TRBD1 (6 bases). CDR3 length equals 16 residues. Germline V lookup: CDR1 SEHNR, CDR2 FQNEAQ (reference sequence). V lost 2 bases to trimming and J lost 1 base, with 14 bases between them. The CDR3 is CASSLSLLTGNTEAFF. CDR3 nucleotide sequence: TGTGCCAGCAGCTTATCCCTTTTGACAGGGAACACTGAAGCTTTCTTT.

This clone showed up just once. The chain is built from TRBV28 and TRBJ1-1, with D possibly being TRBD1 (6 bases). Germline V gene sequence: CDR1 MDHEN, CDR2 SYDVKM. The CDR3 contains 12 residues. V lost 6 bases, J lost 2 bases, and 7 bases lay in between. CDR3: CASRDSNTEAFF. The CDR3 DNA reads TGTGCCAGCAGGGACAGCAACACTGAAGCTTTCTTT.

The gene calls are TRBV5-1 and TRBJ1-3; possible D gene TRBD1, 6 bases. Germline CDR1 SGHRS, CDR2 YFSETQ. V was pared by 0 bases and J by 3 bases, with 7 bases between. This CDR3 comprises 14 residues. CDR3 nucleotides: TGCGCCAGCAGCTTGGAAGGGGGTGGAAACACCATATATTTT. Translation gives CASSLEGGGNTIYF.

The chain carries TRBV6-2 or TRBV6-3 and TRBJ1-1; no reliable D call. CDR3 size: 11 residues. CDR1 MNHEY and CDR2 SVGEGT come from the germline V gene. With 6 bases removed from V and 4 bases from J, the gap between germline ends came to 6 bases. The CDR3 DNA is TGTGCCAGCAGCGAGTTCACTGAAGCTTTCTTT. It is translated as CASSEFTEAFF.

The gene calls are TRBV24-1 and TRBJ1-2; 7 bases are shared with TRBD1. This CDR3 region has 14 residues. V lost 4 bases and J lost 2; bases outside the gene matches: 3. The germline V gene has CDR1 KGHDR and CDR2 SFDVKD. The CDR3 nucleotides read TGTGCCACCAGTGACCGGGGACAGAACTATGGCTACACCTTC. It is translated as CATSDRGQNYGYTF.

The J gene is TRBJ1-1, the V gene TRBV7-3; the D gene is possibly TRBD1 (5 bases). This CDR3 contains 14 residues. The germline V gene has CDR1 SGHTA and CDR2 FQGTGA. Deletions cut 2 bases from V and 5 bases from J, with 12 bases between. The CDR3 DNA reads TGTGCCAGCAGCTTACTGGGGGGAGAGACTGAAGCTTTCTTT. Translation: CASSLLGGETEAFF.

This rearrangement joins TRBV2 to TRBJ1-2, with D possibly TRBD1 on 5 matching bases. Germline CDR1 reads SNHLY; CDR2 reads FYNNEI. Trimming stripped 6 bases from V and 3 bases from J, with 14 bases between. The CDR3 runs 14 residues. Written as DNA, the CDR3 is TGTGCCAGCAGCTTTACGACAGATCACTATGGCTACACCTTC. Translation: CASSFTTDHYGYTF. The complete variable domain, with remaining parts taken from reference TRBV2 and TRBJ1-2, reads EPEVTQTPSHQVTQMGQEVILRCVPISNHLYFYWYRQILGQKVEFLVSFYNNEISEKSEIFDDQFSVERPDGSNFTLKIRSTKLEDSAMYFCASSFTTDHYGYTFGSGTRLTVV.

This sequence joins TRBV7-3 and TRBJ2-3, with 7 bases aligning to TRBD1. The CDR3 is 15 amino acids. The germline CDR1 and CDR2 sequences are SGHTA and FQGTGA. Trimming cost V 2 bases and J 1 base; bases outside gene matches: 3. CDR3 amino acids: CASSLWGQRTDTQYF. The DNA of the CDR3 is TGTGCCAGCAGCTTATGGGGACAGCGCACAGATACGCAGTATTTT.

The chain employs TRBV7-2 and TRBJ2-3; D gene uncertain. V was cut by 5 bases and J by 2 bases, with 17 bases left in between. The CDR3 is 16 residues long. Germline assignment: CDR1 SGHTA and CDR2 FQGNSA. The CDR3 DNA sequence: TGTGCCAGCAGCGCCGACACCCACCCCCTCACAGATACGCAGTATTTT. It translates to CASSADTHPLTDTQYF. The variable domain in full, with the rest retrieved from reference TRBV7-2 and TRBJ2-3, is GAGVSQSPSNKVTEKGKDVELRCDPISGHTALYWYRQSLGQGLEFLIYFQGNSAPDKSGLPSDRFSAERTGGSVSTLTIQRTQQEDSAVYLCASSADTHPLTDTQYFGPGTRLTVL.

The chain couples TRBV19 to TRBJ1-1; D uncertain. CDR3 length equals 13 residues. Deletions cut 3 bases from V and 5 bases from J, with 10 bases between. The germline V gene has CDR1 LNHDA and CDR2 SQIVND (reference sequence). The CDR3 DNA reads as TGTGCCAGTAGTATTGGCGGAGTGACTGAAGCTTTCTTT. It is translated as CASSIGGVTEAFF. Full variable domain (missing parts from reference TRBV19 and TRBJ1-1): DGGITQSPKYLFRKEGQNVTLSCEQNLNHDAMYWYRQDPGQGLRLIYYSQIVNDFQKGDIAEGYSVSREKKESFPLTVTSAQKNPTAFYLCASSIGGVTEAFFGQGTRLTVV.

This clone was seen only once. V and J are TRBV7-9 and TRBJ2-4, with no clear D. CDR3 size: 12 residues. V was clipped by 1 base and J by 9 bases, with 7 bases between them. Germline loops: CDR1 SEHNR, CDR2 FQNEAQ (reference sequence). The CDR3 bases are TGTGCCAGCAGCTTAGTGTCGAGCATTCAGTACTTC. It specifies CASSLVSSIQYF.

The chain employs TRBV7-8 and TRBJ1-1; D ambiguous. V lost 7 bases and J 3 bases, leaving 12 bases between the germline ends. Germline CDR1 reads SGHVS; CDR2 reads FQNEAQ. The CDR3 is 13 residues long. The CDR3 region is CASTPYLDTEAFF. In DNA form, the CDR3 reads TGTGCCAGCACCCCCTACCTGGACACTGAAGCTTTCTTT.

This rearrangement joins TRBV5-1 to TRBJ2-6; D is possibly TRBD1 (5 bases). Trimming removed 2 bases from V and 4 bases from J, with 13 bases in between. This CDR3 region has 16 residues. Germline CDR1 reads SGHRS; CDR2 reads YFSETQ. CDR3 sequence reads: CASSLSQGRGANVLTF. CDR3 sequence (DNA): TGCGCCAGCAGCTTATCCCAGGGTCGCGGGGCCAACGTCCTGACTTTC.

The chain combines TRBV7-9 with TRBJ2-7, with 13 bases fitting TRBD2. CDR1 is SEHNR and CDR2 is FQNEAQ in the germline V gene (reference sequence). With 4 bases clipped from V and 5 bases from J, the junction kept 5 bases outside the gene matches. There are 15 residues in the CDR3. CDR3: CASSYGLAGDHEQYF. CDR3 bases: TGTGCCAGCAGCTACGGACTAGCGGGGGATCACGAGCAGTACTTC. The variable domain in full, completed from reference TRBV7-9 and TRBJ2-7, reads DTGVSQNPRHKITKRGQNVTFRCDPISEHNRLYWYRQTLGQGPEFLTYFQNEAQLEKSRLLSDRFSAERPKGSFSTLEIQRTEQGDSAMYLCASSYGLAGDHEQYFGPGTRLTVT.

This sequence joins TRBV7-2 and TRBJ1-2; no clear D gene. Trimming removed 4 bases at V and 4 bases at J, with 16 bases between. The CDR3 runs 15 residues. Germline V gene sequence: CDR1 SGHTA, CDR2 FQGNSA. The CDR3, as DNA: TGTGCCAGCAGCTACGGGTCTCCACCGGGCTATGGCTACACCTTC. It encodes CASSYGSPPGYGYTF. The full variable domain, completed using reference TRBV7-2 and TRBJ1-2, is GAGVSQSPSNKVTEKGKDVELRCDPISGHTALYWYRQSLGQGLEFLIYFQGNSAPDKSGLPSDRFSAERTGGSVSTLTIQRTQQEDSAVYLCASSYGSPPGYGYTFGSGTRLTVV.

The gene calls are TRBV9 and TRBJ2-1; TRBD1 is a possible D gene (5 bases). The CDR3 has 15 amino acids. Germline CDR1 is SGDLS and CDR2 is YYNGEE. V shed 0 bases and J shed 5 bases, with 12 bases lying between them. CDR3 protein: CASSVGKGLDNEQFF. The CDR3 DNA follows: TGTGCCAGCAGCGTAGGGAAGGGGTTAGACAATGAGCAGTTCTTC.